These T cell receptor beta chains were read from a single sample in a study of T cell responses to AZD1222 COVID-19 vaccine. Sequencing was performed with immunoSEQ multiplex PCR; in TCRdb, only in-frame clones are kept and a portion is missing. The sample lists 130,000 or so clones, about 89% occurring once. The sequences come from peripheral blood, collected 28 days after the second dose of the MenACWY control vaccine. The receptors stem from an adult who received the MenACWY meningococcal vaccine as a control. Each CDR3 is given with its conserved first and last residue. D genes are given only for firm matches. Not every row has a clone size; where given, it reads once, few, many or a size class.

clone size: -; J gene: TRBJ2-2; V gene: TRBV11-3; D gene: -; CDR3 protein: CASSYDSTGELFF; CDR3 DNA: TGTGCCAGCAGCTATGACTCAACCGGGGAGCTGTTTTTT
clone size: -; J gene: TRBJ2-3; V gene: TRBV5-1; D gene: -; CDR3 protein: CASSSGGTDTQYF; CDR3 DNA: TGCGCCAGCAGCTCAGGGGGCACAGATACGCAGTATTTT
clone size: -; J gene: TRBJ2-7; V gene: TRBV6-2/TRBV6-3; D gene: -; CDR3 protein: CASSYPPLYEQYF; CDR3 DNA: TGTGCCAGCAGTTACCCCCCCCTGTACGAGCAGTACTTC
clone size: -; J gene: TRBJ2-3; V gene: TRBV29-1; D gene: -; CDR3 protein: CSVAGAFADTQYF; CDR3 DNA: TGCAGCGTTGCGGGAGCCTTCGCAGATACGCAGTATTTT
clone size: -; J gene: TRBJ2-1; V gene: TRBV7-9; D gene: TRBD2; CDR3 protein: CASSGSGGDLYNEQFF; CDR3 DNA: TGTGCCAGCAGCGGTAGCGGGGGGGACCTTTACAATGAGCAGTTCTTC
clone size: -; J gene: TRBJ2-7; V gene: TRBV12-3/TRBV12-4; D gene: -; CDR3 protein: CASREGMGEQYF; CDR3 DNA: TGTGCCAGCAGGGAAGGGATGGGGGAGCAGTACTTC
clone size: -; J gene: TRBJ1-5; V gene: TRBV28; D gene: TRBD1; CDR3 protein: CASSQDRGESQPQHF; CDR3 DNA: TGTGCCAGCAGTCAGGACAGGGGGGAGTCTCAGCCCCAGCATTTT
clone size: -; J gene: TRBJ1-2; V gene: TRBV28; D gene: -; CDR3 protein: CASSSPGQGTHTF; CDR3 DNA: TGTGCCAGCAGTTCTCCGGGTCAAGGTACCCACACCTTC
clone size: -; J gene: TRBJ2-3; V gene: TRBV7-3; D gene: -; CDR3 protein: CASSLGGLRTDTQYF; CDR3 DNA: TGTGCCAGCAGCTTGGGGGGCTTGCGGACAGATACGCAGTATTTT
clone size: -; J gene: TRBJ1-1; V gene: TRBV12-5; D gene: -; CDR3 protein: CASGNPGTLMNTEAFF; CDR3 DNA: TGTGCTAGTGGTAACCCGGGGACACTTATGAACACTGAAGCTTTCTTT
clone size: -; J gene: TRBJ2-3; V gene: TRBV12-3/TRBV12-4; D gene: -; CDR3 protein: CASRAAPTDTQYF; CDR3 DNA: TGTGCCAGCAGGGCAGCTCCTACAGATACGCAGTATTTT
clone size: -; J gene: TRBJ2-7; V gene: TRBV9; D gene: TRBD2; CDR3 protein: CASSVGVSGGTYEQYF; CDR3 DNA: TGTGCCAGCAGCGTAGGGGTTAGCGGGGGAACCTACGAGCAGTACTTC
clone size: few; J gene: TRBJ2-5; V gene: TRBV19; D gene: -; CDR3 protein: CASSNTIQETQYF; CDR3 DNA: TGTGCCAGTAGTAACACAATACAAGAGACCCAGTACTTC
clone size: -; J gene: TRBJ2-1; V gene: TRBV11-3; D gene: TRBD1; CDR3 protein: CASSRTGTYEQFF; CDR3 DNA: TGTGCCAGCAGTAGGACAGGGACGTATGAGCAGTTCTTC
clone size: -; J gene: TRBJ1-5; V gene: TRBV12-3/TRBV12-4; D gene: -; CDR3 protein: CASSWGDQPQHF; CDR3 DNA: TGTGCCAGCAGTTGGGGAGACCAGCCCCAGCATTTT
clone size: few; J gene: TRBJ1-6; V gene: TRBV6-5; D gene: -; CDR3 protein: CASAPDRPNSPLHF; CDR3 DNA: TGTGCCAGCGCACCAGACAGACCCAATTCACCCCTCCACTTT
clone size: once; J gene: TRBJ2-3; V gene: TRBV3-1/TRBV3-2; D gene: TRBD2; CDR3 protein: CASSPWTSGPDTQYF; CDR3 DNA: TGTGCCAGCAGCCCCTGGACTAGCGGTCCAGATACGCAGTATTTT
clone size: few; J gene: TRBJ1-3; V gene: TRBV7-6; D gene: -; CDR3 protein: CASSLFLQGSSGNTIYF; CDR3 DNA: TGTGCCAGCAGCTTATTCCTCCAGGGGAGCTCTGGAAACACCATATATTTT
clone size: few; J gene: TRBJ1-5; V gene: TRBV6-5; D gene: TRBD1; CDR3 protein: CASATGGNQPQHF; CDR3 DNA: TGTGCCAGCGCAACAGGGGGCAACCAGCCCCAGCATTTT
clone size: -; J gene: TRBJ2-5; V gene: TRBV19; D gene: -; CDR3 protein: CASSFDQETQYF; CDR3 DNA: TGTGCCAGTAGTTTTGATCAAGAGACCCAGTACTTC
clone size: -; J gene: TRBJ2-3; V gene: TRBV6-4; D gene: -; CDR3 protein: CASRSGLAQYF; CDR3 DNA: TGTGCCAGCAGATCCGGGCTCGCGCAGTATTTT
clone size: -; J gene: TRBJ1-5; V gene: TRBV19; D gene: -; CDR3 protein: CASSIVARQFNQPQHF; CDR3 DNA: TGTGCCAGTAGTATAGTGGCCCGGCAGTTCAATCAGCCCCAGCATTTT
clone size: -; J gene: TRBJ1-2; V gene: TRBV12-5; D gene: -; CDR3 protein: CASGLENPQLQYGYTF; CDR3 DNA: TGTGCTAGTGGTTTAGAAAACCCACAGCTACAATATGGCTACACCTTC
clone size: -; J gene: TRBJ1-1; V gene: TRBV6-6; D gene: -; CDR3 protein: CASRPGFVATEAFF; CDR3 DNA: TGTGCCAGCAGGCCAGGGTTCGTGGCCACTGAAGCTTTCTTT
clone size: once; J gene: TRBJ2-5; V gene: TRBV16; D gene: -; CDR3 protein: CASSQRTVQETQYF; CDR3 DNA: TGTGCCAGCAGCCAGCGGACAGTCCAAGAGACCCAGTACTTC
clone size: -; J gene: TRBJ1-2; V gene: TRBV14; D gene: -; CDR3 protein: CASSLTGDVNYGYTF; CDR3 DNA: TGTGCCAGCAGCCTCACGGGGGACGTAAACTATGGCTACACCTTC
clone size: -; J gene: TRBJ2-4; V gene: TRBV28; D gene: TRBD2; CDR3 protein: CASSPPNSGNKNIQYF; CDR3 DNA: TGTGCCAGCAGTCCCCCAAATAGCGGGAACAAAAACATTCAGTACTTC
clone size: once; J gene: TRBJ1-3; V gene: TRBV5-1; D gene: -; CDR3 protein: CASSQNRDSGNTIYF; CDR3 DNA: TGCGCCAGCAGCCAGAATAGGGATTCTGGAAACACCATATATTTT
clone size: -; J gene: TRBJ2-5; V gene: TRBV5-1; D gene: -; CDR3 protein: CASSLVQMGETQYF; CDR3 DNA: TGCGCCAGCAGCTTGGTCCAAATGGGGGAGACCCAGTACTTC
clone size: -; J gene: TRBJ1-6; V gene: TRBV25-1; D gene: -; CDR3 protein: CASSPTGYNSPLHF; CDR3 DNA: TGTGCCAGCAGTCCGACAGGTTACAATTCACCCCTCCACTTT
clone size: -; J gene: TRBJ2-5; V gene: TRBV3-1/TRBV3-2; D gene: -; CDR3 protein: CASSLQETQYF; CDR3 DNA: TGTGCCAGCAGCTTACAAGAGACCCAGTACTTC
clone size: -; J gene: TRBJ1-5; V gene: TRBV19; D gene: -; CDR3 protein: CASSIDGLVDQPQHF; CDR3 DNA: TGTGCCAGTAGTATTGACGGGTTAGTCGATCAGCCCCAGCATTTT
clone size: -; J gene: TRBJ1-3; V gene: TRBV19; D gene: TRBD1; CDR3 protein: CASSIGRTGGNTIYF; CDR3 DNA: TGTGCCAGTAGTATCGGCCGGACAGGCGGAAACACCATATATTTT
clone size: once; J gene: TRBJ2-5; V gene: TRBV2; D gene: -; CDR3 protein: CASKGSETQYF; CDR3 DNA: TGTGCCAGCAAGGGCAGTGAGACCCAGTACTTC
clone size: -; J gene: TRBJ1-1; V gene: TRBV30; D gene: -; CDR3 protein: CAWETRGLNTEAFF; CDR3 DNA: TGTGCCTGGGAGACCCGGGGACTGAACACTGAAGCTTTCTTT